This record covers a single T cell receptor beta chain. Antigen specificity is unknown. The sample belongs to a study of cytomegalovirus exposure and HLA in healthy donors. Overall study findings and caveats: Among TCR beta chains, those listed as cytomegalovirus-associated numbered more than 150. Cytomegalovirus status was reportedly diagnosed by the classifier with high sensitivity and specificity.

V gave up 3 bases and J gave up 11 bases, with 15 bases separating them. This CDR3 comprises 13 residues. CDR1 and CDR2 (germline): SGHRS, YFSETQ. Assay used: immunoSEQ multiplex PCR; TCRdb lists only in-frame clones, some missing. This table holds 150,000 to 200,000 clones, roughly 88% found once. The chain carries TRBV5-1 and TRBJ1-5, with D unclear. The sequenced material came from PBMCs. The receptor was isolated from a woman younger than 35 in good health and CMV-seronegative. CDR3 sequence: CASSSDAGKTQHF. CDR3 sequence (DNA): TGCGCCAGCAGCTCCGATGCCGGGAAGACCCAGCATTTT.